In this sample, the clone carrying this T cell receptor (beta chain) turned up a few times. Its target is unknown. Germline V CDR1 and CDR2: SQVTM, ANQGSEA. This CDR3 region has 14 residues. V lost 2 bases and J lost 5, with 13 bases in between. This sample was taken from a study of blood T cells in healthy people across ages. At the level of the study: With template switching, about one barcoded beta molecule was captured per two T cells.

Study findings and constraints: Measured against age, TCR beta diversity per million T cells decreased in a roughly linear manner.

Primed by a sample-barcoded 5' primer and a J-beta primer mix, a second PCR proceeded for 7 to 11 cycles. Each CDR3 protein is one row after TCRdb ran MiXCR on the 5' RACE reads. The sample gives about 680,000 distinct CDR3 sequences, approximately 50% of which show up once; roughly 31% is in the top ten. Each donor was a healthy Caucasian individual from Russia, aged roughly 6 to 100. This chain uses TRBV29-1 with TRBJ2-1, with D unclear. The receptor comes from a woman aged 60 to 75 in good health. Material: blood. CDR3 coding DNA: TGCAGCGTTGAACCTAGACCAGCAAACAATGAGCAGTTCTTC. Encoded protein: CSVEPRPANNEQFF.